This TCR beta chain emerged from a study of T cell responses to AZD1222 COVID-19 vaccine. Assay: immunoSEQ multiplex PCR; the TCRdb copy retains only in-frame clones and omits some. The sample lists about 150,000 clones; more than 75% were seen once. Germline V gene lookup returns CDR1 MNHEY and CDR2 SVGAGI. The V end was cut by 7 bases, the J end by 4 bases, with 19 bases between. The CDR3 length is 15 residues. The chain has TRBV6-5 and TRBJ1-1; tentative D call: TRBD1 (5 bases). Source: peripheral blood, taken on day 0 of AZD1222 vaccination. This receptor was obtained from an adult in good health. The CDR3 DNA follows: TGTGCCAGCACCAGCGGAGGGGTCGGTTCCACTGAAGCTTTCTTT. Protein: CASTSGGVGSTEAFF.